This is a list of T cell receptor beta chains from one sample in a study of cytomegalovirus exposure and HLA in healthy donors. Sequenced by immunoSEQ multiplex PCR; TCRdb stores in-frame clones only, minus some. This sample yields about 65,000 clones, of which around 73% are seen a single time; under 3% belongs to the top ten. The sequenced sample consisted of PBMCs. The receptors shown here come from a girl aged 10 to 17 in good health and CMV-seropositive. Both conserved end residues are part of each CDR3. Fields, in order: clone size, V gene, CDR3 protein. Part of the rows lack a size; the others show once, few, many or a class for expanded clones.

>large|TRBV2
CASSVPRDYETDTQYF
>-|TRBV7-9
CASSPRARVGNEQFF
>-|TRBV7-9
CASSPARGRAYEQYF
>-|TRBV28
CASSLVAYGYTF
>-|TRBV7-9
CASSLGGGADNEQFF
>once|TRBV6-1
CASQGSSYEQYF
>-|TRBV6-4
CASSVSPNVGYTF
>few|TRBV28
CASTPNREKLFF
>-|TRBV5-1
CASSSVGGETQYF
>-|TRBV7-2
CASSLKRLAVNTGELFF
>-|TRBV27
CASISLSDTQYF
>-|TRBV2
CASSWTGIKRTEAFF
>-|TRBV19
CASSIRDSYEQYF
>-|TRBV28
CASSLRGGHTEAFF
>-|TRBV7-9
CASSFTPGANRNTEAFF
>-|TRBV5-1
CASSQTSTDTQYF
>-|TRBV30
CAWSVRGNSNQPQHF
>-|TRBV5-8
CASSLRGSNGELFF
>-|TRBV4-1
CASSQVGDGLFSYEQYF
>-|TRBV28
CAIPGGTGNQPQHF
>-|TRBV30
CAWSRDPGLAESYNEQFF
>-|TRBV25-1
CASSDPETGGGQYF
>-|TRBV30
CAWKWGGITHEQYF
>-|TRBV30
CAWSADGTSLLRGGYTF
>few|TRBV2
CASSVGRSRLAGQYF
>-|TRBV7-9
CASSSLPYEQYF
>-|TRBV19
CASSSNTGDTEAFF
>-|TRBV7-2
CASSLASGFTDTQYF
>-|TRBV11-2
CASSLGAGGHQMNTEAFF
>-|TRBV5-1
CASSLRQGTEAFF
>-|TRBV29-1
CSPWGQSSYEQYF
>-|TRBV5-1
CASSFFSGSGGAGYEQYF
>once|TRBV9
CASSVLSSNTGELFF
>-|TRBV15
CATSRDAGYGYTF
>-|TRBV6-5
CASRRTGGDTEAFF
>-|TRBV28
CASNLGQGFYEQYF
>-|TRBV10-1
CASSVRQGSEKLFF
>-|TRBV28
CASSFGLADRDDTQYF
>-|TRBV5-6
CASSLQRAYNEQFF
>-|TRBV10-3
CAISGGQGRYTF
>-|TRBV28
CASSLSGPVGPQHF
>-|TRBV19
CASSIQGRGNQPQHF
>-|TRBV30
CAWRESGTSGYYEQYF
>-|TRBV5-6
CASSSNRQYYGYTF
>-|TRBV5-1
CARTSGVGRDEQFF
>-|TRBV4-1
CASSPGLLRRRNTIYF
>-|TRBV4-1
CASSQSHGHTDTIYF
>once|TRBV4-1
CASSQDRDTQPQHF
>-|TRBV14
CASSPPRLALNTGELFF
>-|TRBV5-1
CASSPAGSPSDEQFF
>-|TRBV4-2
CASSQDPVAGGAGAQYF